The 26 T cell receptor beta chains below come from one sample, sequenced in a study of T cells expressing NK-cell markers. TCRdb processed the 5' RACE reads again and assigns one entry to each CDR3 protein, with no DNA. The repertoire table contains about 110,000 distinct CDR3 sequences. The sequencing input was blood T cells: a sorted CD56 or NKG2C T cell subset, CD4+ or CD8+ T cells, or bulk PBMC T cells (not recorded which). The receptor source for this set is a woman between 18 and 70 years old in good health.

This chain links TRBV6-2 or TRBV6-3 with TRBJ2-3. The CDR3 totals 15 residues. CDR1 and CDR2 (germline): MNHEY, SVGEGT. The CDR3 reads CASSTSLRSTDTQYF.

The genes are TRBV6-2 or TRBV6-3 and TRBJ2-7; TCRdb picks TRBD2, but there is no DNA to check that call. Germline V lookup: CDR1 MNHEY, CDR2 SVGEGT. CDR3 length: 17 residues. CDR3 region: CASSYPLTSEVSYEQYF.

This chain connects TRBV7-7 to TRBJ2-1; TCRdb selects TRBD2, and the lack of DNA leaves this call unchecked. Germline CDR1 is SSHAT and CDR2 is FNYEAQ (reference sequence). The length of the CDR3 is 16 residues. The CDR3 loop is CASSLWVWRGYNEQFF.

The V and J genes are TRBV6-2 or TRBV6-3 and TRBJ2-7; the D call from TCRdb, TRBD2, cannot be confirmed without DNA. Germline values: CDR1 MNHEY, CDR2 SVGEGT. The CDR3 loop spans 14 amino acids. CDR3 sequence: CASSYSPLFYEQYF.

This chain links TRBV6-1 with TRBJ2-1; the D call from TCRdb, TRBD1, cannot be confirmed without DNA. The CDR3 is 14 residues long. Germline V gene sequence: CDR1 MNHNS, CDR2 SASEGT. The CDR3: CASSLAGGPNEQFF.

The rearrangement joins TRBV5-4 to TRBJ1-6. CDR1 is SGHNT, CDR2 YYREEE, per germline (reference sequence). The CDR3 loop spans 14 amino acids. The CDR3 region is CASSLAREGGTLHF. The whole variable domain, filled in from reference TRBV5-4 and TRBJ1-6, reads ETGVTQSPTHLIKTRGQQVTLRCSSQSGHNTVSWYQQALGQGPQFIFQYYREEENGRGNFPPRFSGLQFPNYSSELNVNALELDDSALYLCASSLAREGGTLHFGNGTRLTVT.

The chain recombines TRBV13 with TRBJ2-1; as DNA is missing, the TRBD2 call by TCRdb cannot be tested. The CDR3 covers 11 residues. CDR1 is PRHDT, CDR2 FYEKMQ, per germline (reference sequence). CDR3 region: CASSLLGRQVF.

This chain connects TRBV27 to TRBJ1-4; TCRdb proposes TRBD1, but this gene call is untestable without DNA. CDR1 is MNHEY, CDR2 SMNVEV, per germline (reference sequence). The CDR3 covers 17 residues. CDR3 loop: CASSLWSGSATNEKLFF.

V usage is TRBV20-1 and J usage is TRBJ2-3; there is no DNA to check the TCRdb D call of TRBD2. The CDR3 covers 21 residues. Germline values: CDR1 DFQATT, CDR2 SNEGSKA (reference sequence). The CDR3 here is CSARVGGSGTSGSLRTDTQYF.

The rearrangement joins TRBV27 to TRBJ2-6; TCRdb outputs TRBD1, but without DNA this stays unchecked. This CDR3 has 14 residues. The V gene's germline CDR1 is MNHEY and CDR2 SMNVEV (reference sequence). The CDR3 reads CASSSPGWANVLTF.

J is TRBJ2-3 and V is TRBV6-5. The V gene's germline CDR1 is MNHEY and CDR2 SVGAGI. The CDR3 runs 15 residues. The CDR3 sequence is CASSYSSVSTDTQYF.

The chain links TRBV20-1 to TRBJ1-1; TCRdb picks TRBD1, but there is no DNA to check that call. Germline assignment: CDR1 DFQATT and CDR2 SNEGSKA (reference sequence). The CDR3 totals 14 residues. The chain's CDR3 is CSARRTGGWTEAFF.

This chain connects TRBV21-1 to TRBJ2-1; TCRdb returns TRBD2, unconfirmable since there is no DNA. TRBV21-1 constitutes a pseudogene. The CDR3 has 21 residues. The chain's CDR3 is CASIPIRTSGRKKSSYNEQFF.

This CDR3 is CASSLVPASYEQYF. The chain carries TRBV5-1 and TRBJ2-7. Per the germline V gene, CDR1 is SGHRS and CDR2 is YFSETQ. There are 14 residues in the CDR3.

CDR3 protein: CASSSRGTTQPQETQYF. This chain links TRBV4-3 with TRBJ2-5. Germline V gene sequence: CDR1 LGHNA, CDR2 YSLEER. There are 17 residues in the CDR3.

The rearrangement links TRBV11-2 to TRBJ2-3; checking the TCRdb D call of TRBD2 is not possible without DNA. The CDR3 has 12 residues. Germline lookup yields CDR1 SGHAT and CDR2 FQNNGV. The CDR3 loop is CASSLAGAHQYF.

This chain links TRBV6-1 with TRBJ1-2; checking the TCRdb D call of TRBD1 is not possible without DNA. The CDR3 length is 14 residues. From germline, CDR1 is MNHNS and CDR2 SASEGT. The CDR3 reads CASSVQGGPYGYTF.

V usage is TRBV5-1 and J usage is TRBJ1-1. The CDR3 runs to 14 residues. In germline, CDR1 is SGHRS, CDR2 YFSETQ. The CDR3 protein is CASSIGSKNTEAFF.

The chain couples TRBV7-6 to TRBJ2-7; TCRdb picks TRBD2, but there is no DNA to check that call. This CDR3 region has 15 residues. Per the germline V gene, CDR1 is SGHVS and CDR2 is FNYEAQ. CDR3 loop: CASSSGLARSYEQYF. The complete variable domain, with remaining parts taken from reference TRBV7-6 and TRBJ2-7, reads GAGVSQSPRYKVTKRGQDVALRCDPISGHVSLYWYRQALGQGPEFLTYFNYEAQQDKSGLPNDRFSAERPEGSISTLTIQRTEQRDSAMYRCASSSGLARSYEQYFGPGTRLTVT.

The rearrangement links TRBV4-3 to TRBJ2-2; TCRdb returns TRBD1, unconfirmable since there is no DNA. In germline, CDR1 is LGHNA, CDR2 YSLEER. CDR3 length: 19 amino acids. The CDR3 loop is CASSQDLGAGSMAAGELFF.

This chain uses TRBV4-1 with TRBJ1-1. CDR3 length equals 16 residues. Germline CDR1 and CDR2: MGHRA and YSYEKL. The CDR3 loop is CASSQGPREGSTEAFF.

The genes are TRBV4-1 and TRBJ2-1; the D gene TCRdb calls, TRBD1, cannot be checked with no DNA. CDR3 size: 15 residues. Per germline, CDR1 MGHRA and CDR2 YSYEKL. The CDR3 loop is CASSRGTGIVDEQFF.

V is TRBV5-6 and J is TRBJ1-6. The length of the CDR3 is 12 residues. Germline V CDR1 and CDR2: SGHDT, YYEEEE. The CDR3 loop is CASSHMDSPLHF.

V is TRBV4-3 and J is TRBJ2-5; the D gene TCRdb calls, TRBD2, cannot be checked with no DNA. The CDR3 is 14 residues long. Germline CDR1 is LGHNA and CDR2 is YSLEER. Here the CDR3 reads CASSQEGGEETQYF.

This chain connects TRBV20-1 to TRBJ2-2; TCRdb proposes TRBD1, but this gene call is untestable without DNA. The length of the CDR3 is 14 residues. Germline-derived CDR1 and CDR2 are DFQATT and SNEGSKA (reference sequence). CDR3: CSADSPGWPGELFF.

The chain is built from TRBV29-1 and TRBJ2-7; as DNA is missing, the TRBD1 call by TCRdb cannot be tested. This CDR3 region has 15 residues. Germline CDR1 and CDR2: SQVTM and ANQGSEA. This CDR3 reads CSVPTPGQGPLRQYF.